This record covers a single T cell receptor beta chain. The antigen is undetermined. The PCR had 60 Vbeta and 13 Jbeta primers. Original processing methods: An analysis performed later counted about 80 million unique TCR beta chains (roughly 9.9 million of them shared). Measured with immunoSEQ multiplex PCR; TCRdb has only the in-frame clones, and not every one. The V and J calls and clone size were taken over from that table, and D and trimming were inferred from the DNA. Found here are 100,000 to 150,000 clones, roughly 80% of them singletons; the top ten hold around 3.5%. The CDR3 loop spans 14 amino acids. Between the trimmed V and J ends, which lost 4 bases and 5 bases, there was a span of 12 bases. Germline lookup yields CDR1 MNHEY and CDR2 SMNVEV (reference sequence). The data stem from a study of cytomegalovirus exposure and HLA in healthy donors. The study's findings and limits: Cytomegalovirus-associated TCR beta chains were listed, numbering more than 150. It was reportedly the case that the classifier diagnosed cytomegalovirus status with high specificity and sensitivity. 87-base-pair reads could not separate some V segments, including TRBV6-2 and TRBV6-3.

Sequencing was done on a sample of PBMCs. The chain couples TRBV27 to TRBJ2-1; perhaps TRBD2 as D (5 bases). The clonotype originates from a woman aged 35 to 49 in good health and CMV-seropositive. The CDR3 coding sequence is TGTGCCAGCAGTTCAACTGGGAGCGACAATGAGCAGTTCTTC. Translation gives CASSSTGSDNEQFF.